The next 10 T cell receptor beta chains were all read from a single sample in a study of PD-1 blockade in classical Hodgkin lymphoma. Each and every patient relapsed after autologous stem cell transplantation, and patients got differing brentuximab vedotin exposure. TCRdb keeps only in-frame clones here, not all; method: immunoSEQ multiplex PCR. The table includes fewer than 100,000 clones, approximately 88% detected once. The material was peripheral blood mononuclear cells (PBMCs), obtained at baseline. These receptors were obtained from a human donor with classical Hodgkin lymphoma.

The chain links TRBV10-1 to TRBJ2-2; 8 nucleotides align to TRBD2. The CDR3 runs to 14 residues. J gave up 8 bases and V 10 bases, and 12 bases lay outside the gene matches. Germline V gives CDR1 WNHNN, CDR2 SYGVQD (reference sequence). The CDR3 spells CATSLADGIGELFF. The DNA for the CDR3 is TGCGCCACTTCACTAGCGGACGGGATTGGGGAGCTGTTTTTT.

The V call is TRBV30, the J call TRBJ1-5; TRBD1 aligns across 7 bases. Germline values: CDR1 GTSNPN, CDR2 SVGIG (reference sequence). Trimming took 1 base from V and 5 from J; bases not matched to a gene: 5. The CDR3 runs 14 residues. CDR3 sequence reads: CAWSGDREYQPQHF. For the CDR3, the DNA is TGTGCCTGGAGTGGCGACAGGGAGTATCAGCCCCAGCATTTT.

The V gene is TRBV18, the J gene TRBJ2-5, with 7 bases lining up with TRBD2. With 0 bases clipped from V and 1 base from J, the junction kept 2 bases outside the gene matches. Looked up from germline, CDR1 is KGHSH and CDR2 is LQKENI. CDR3 length: 15 residues. The CDR3: CASSPPGGFQETQYF. In nucleotides, the CDR3 is TGTGCCAGCTCACCACCGGGAGGGTTCCAAGAGACCCAGTACTTC.

This chain joins TRBV6-5 and TRBJ2-7; 9 bases are shared with TRBD1. J lost 3 bases, V lost 0 bases, and 0 bases had no gene match. This CDR3 comprises 14 residues. CDR1 is MNHEY, CDR2 SVGAGI, per germline. The chain's CDR3 is CASSYSTGGYEQYF. The CDR3 nucleotides are TGTGCCAGCAGTTACTCGACAGGGGGCTACGAGCAGTACTTC.

CDR3 sequence reads: CASSLDPRGSNTGELFF. The CDR3 DNA reads as TGTGCCAGCAGCTTAGACCCCAGGGGGTCGAACACCGGGGAGCTGTTTTTT. The J gene is TRBJ2-2, the V gene TRBV7-2; TRBD1 matches 7 bases. V shed 1 base and J 0 bases; nucleotides not matched to a gene: 5. The CDR3 spans 17 residues. The V gene's germline CDR1 is SGHTA and CDR2 FQGNSA.

This chain connects TRBV19 to TRBJ1-2; TRBD1 agrees at 7 bases. Germline loops: CDR1 LNHDA, CDR2 SQIVND (reference sequence). The CDR3 runs 17 residues. V shed 6 bases, J shed 1 base, and the junction held 14 bases outside the gene matches. The CDR3 here is CASSMRGQRELNYGYTF. In DNA, the CDR3 is TGTGCCAGTAGCATGCGGGGACAGCGCGAACTTAACTATGGCTACACCTTC. Drawing the rest from reference TRBV19 and TRBJ1-2, the complete variable domain is DGGITQSPKYLFRKEGQNVTLSCEQNLNHDAMYWYRQDPGQGLRLIYYSQIVNDFQKGDIAEGYSVSREKKESFPLTVTSAQKNPTAFYLCASSMRGQRELNYGYTFGSGTRLTVV.

This clone was counted a single time. This rearrangement joins TRBV16 to TRBJ2-7; TRBD2 agrees at 10 bases. The length of the CDR3 is 17 residues. V was pared by 6 bases and J by 2 bases, with 13 bases of the junction left unmatched. Germline CDR1 is KGHSY and CDR2 is FQNENV. The CDR3: CASSPPPTSGMTYEQYF. DNA for the CDR3: TGTGCCAGCAGTCCACCCCCCACTAGCGGGATGACCTACGAGCAGTACTTC.

The chain employs TRBV25-1 and TRBJ1-2; TRBD1 is a possible D gene (5 bases). The V and J ends lost 2 bases and 5 bases respectively, with 18 bases between them. This CDR3 region has 16 residues. CDR1 MGHDK and CDR2 SYGVNS come from the germline V gene. Here the CDR3 DNA reads TGTGCCAGCAGTGAAGGTCCTGCGGGGCCCCTATATGGCTACACCTTC. Amino acids: CASSEGPAGPLYGYTF.

The V gene is TRBV2, the J gene TRBJ2-7, with D perhaps matching TRBD1 or TRBD2 (6 bases each). The V end lost 6 bases, the J end lost 3 bases, and 12 bases lay between the germline ends. Germline loops: CDR1 SNHLY, CDR2 FYNNEI. This CDR3 is 13 amino acids long. CDR3 sequence reads: CASRGHGGYEQYF. The CDR3 DNA sequence: TGTGCCAGCAGGGGACACGGGGGCTACGAGCAGTACTTC.

The chain joins TRBV7-6 to TRBJ1-1; D is unresolved. CDR1 is SGHVS and CDR2 is FNYEAQ in the germline V gene. Trimming took off 1 base at V and 10 bases at J, with 13 bases between the two ends. The CDR3 runs to 13 residues. The CDR3 DNA reads TGTGCCAGCAGCTTAGGGGAAGAGGTTATAGCTTTCTTT. Translating gives CASSLGEEVIAFF. The full variable domain, its missing parts supplied by reference TRBV7-6 and TRBJ1-1, is GAGVSQSPRYKVTKRGQDVALRCDPISGHVSLYWYRQALGQGPEFLTYFNYEAQQDKSGLPNDRFSAERPEGSISTLTIQRTEQRDSAMYRCASSLGEEVIAFFGQGTRLTVV.